This section outlines one T cell receptor beta chain sequence together with its context. There are a few counts of this clonotype. Its specific antigen is unknown. No quality values exist for individual bases; no much larger clone is one base distant. Taken with the paper, the label for treatment or condition translates to: live attenuated yellow fever vaccine strain. PBMCs were isolated from peripheral blood using a standard Ficoll-Paque protocol. Dynabeads CD4 and CD8 positive selection kits were used to isolate the CD4 and CD8 T-cell fractions. TriZol was used to extract RNA from bulk PBMCs, CD4 and CD8 fractions, and dextramer-positive and dextramer-negative fractions. TCR cDNA was synthesized by 5'RACE template switching, through which a universal primer site and unique molecular identifiers were introduced. Priming of cDNA synthesis was performed from both the TCR alpha and TCR beta constant segments. Libraries were amplified in two PCR steps, with sample barcodes and sequencing adapters added in the second step. Sequencing of libraries was done on Illumina HiSeq 2500 (2x100 bp) or NovaSeq (2x150 bp). Concerning the study's data processing: Demultiplexing of reads and collapsing into UMI consensus sequences were performed with MIGEC, and V(D)J alignment was carried out with MiXCR. Using edgeR on replicate PBMC samples, clonotypes were called vaccine-responding if FDR was below 0.01 and the log2 fold change was above 5 up to day 15. Each bulk clonotype received a CD4 or CD8 identity based on whether the sequenced CD4 or CD8 repertoire contained that clonotype at higher abundance. TCRdb passed the public sequencing reads through fastp at Q25 and MiXCR, retaining productive beta sequences. For every CDR3 protein sequence, its rows merge into one entry that carries the most common genes and DNA. These V and J calls rely on TCRdb rather than the paper's analysis. This sample gives about 220,000 distinct CDR3 sequences in total; over 6.5% of them show up just once. Of the sample, about 0.95% is held by the ten largest clones.

These data originate in a study of T cells after yellow fever vaccination (dated by TCRdb to between 2019 and 2020). General notes on the study: The SMART-Seq v4 Ultra Low Input RNA kit was used to prepare libraries from fractions with low cell numbers. To track T-cell clones before and after primary and booster YFV17D yellow fever vaccination, bulk TCR alpha and beta repertoires were sequenced longitudinally. The cohort comprised two healthy male donors, one aged 18 to 30 and one aged 30 to 39 years. Blood was collected at multiple timepoints before and after primary and secondary immunization, and bulk PBMC replicates and cell subsets were isolated.

The CDR3, cysteine through phenylalanine, is 14 amino acids long. Only the CDR3 portion is preserved as DNA: 42 bases, with reading frame beginning at the first base. From the germline V gene, CDR1 is SGHRS and CDR2 is YFSETQ. V is clipped by 4 bases and J by 5 bases, and the sequence between their germline boundaries is 15 bases long. Results and caveats for the whole study, not just this receptor: The secondary T-cell response was weaker than the primary response but faster, peaking on day 5 instead of day 15. Because the study included only a couple of donors, the extent to which the findings can be generalized is limited. Computational filtering was required because FACS-sorted repertoires could contain abundant contaminating clonotypes from the bulk population. Most clones expanded after primary vaccination (around 96% of CD4 and around 89% of CD8) were re-detected after the booster, suggesting that broad memory maintenance occurred. A small fraction of clonotypes showed up in both the CD4 and CD8 compartments, probably as a result of convergent recombination.

Here the sequenced sample was CD4+ T cells sorted from PBMCs, taken on the day of the yellow fever booster vaccination. The sequence derives from a man aged 25 to 40 who received the YFV17D yellow fever vaccine. The chain is encoded by TRBV5-1 joined to TRBJ2-5; TRBD2 might be the D gene, on 5 matching bases. The CDR3 protein: CASSSLPGYETQYF. The DNA sequence follows: TGCGCCAGCAGCAGCTTGCCGGGGTATGAGACCCAGTACTTC.